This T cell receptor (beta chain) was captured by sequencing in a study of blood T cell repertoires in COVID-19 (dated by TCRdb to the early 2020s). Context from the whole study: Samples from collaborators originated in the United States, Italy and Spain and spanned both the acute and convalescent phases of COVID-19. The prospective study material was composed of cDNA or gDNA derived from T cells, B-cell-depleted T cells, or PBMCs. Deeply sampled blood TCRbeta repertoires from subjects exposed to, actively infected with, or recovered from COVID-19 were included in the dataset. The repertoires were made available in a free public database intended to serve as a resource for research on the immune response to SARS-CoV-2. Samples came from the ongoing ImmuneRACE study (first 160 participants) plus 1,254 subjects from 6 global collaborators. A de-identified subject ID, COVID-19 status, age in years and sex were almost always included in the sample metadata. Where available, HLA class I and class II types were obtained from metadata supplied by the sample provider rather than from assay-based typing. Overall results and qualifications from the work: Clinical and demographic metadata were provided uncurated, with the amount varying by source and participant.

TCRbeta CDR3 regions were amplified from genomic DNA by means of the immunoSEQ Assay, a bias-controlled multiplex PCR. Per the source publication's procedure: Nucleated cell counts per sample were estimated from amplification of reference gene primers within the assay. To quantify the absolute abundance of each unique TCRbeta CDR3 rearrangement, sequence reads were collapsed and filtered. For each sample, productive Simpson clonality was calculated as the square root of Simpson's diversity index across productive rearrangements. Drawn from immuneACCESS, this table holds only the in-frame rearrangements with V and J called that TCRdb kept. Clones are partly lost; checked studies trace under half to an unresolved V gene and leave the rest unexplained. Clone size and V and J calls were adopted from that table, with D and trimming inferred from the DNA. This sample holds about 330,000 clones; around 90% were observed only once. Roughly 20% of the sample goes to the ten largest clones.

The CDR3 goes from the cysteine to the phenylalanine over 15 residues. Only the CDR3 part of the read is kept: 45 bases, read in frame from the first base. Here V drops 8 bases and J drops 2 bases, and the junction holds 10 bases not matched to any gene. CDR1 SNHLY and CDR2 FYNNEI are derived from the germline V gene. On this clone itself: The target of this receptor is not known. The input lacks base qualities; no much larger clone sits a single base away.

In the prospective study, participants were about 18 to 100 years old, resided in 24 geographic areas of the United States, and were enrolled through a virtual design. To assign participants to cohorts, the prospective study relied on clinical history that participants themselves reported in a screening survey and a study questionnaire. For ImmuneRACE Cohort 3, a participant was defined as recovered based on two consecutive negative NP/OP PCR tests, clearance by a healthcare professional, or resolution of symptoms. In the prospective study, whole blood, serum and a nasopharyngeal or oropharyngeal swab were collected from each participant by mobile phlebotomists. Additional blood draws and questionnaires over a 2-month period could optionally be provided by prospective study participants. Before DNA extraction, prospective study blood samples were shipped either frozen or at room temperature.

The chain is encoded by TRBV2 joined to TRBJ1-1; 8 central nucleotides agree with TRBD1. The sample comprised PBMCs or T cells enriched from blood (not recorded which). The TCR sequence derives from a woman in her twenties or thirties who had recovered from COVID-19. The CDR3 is CASQGQEKGNTEAFF. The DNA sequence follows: TGTGCCAGCCAGGGACAGGAGAAGGGAAACACTGAAGCTTTCTTT.